These 9 T cell receptor beta chains were sequenced from one sample in a study of T cells after somatic rescue of genetic block. Clones were read by immunoSEQ multiplex PCR, and TCRdb kept only the in-frame ones, dropping some. Of approximately 70,000 clones in the sample, roughly 93% were seen once. What was sequenced was peripheral blood mononuclear cells (PBMCs). The origin of the receptors is a man younger than 45.

This rearrangement joins TRBV27 to TRBJ2-3, with D possibly called TRBD1 or TRBD2 (5 bases each). Trimming stripped 7 bases from V and 5 bases from J, with 13 bases between. The CDR3 has 13 amino acids. The germline V gene has CDR1 MNHEY and CDR2 SMNVEV (reference sequence). This CDR3 reads CASKWGTGDTQYF. CDR3 coding DNA: TGTGCCAGCAAATGGGGGACGGGAGATACGCAGTATTTT.

The chain has TRBV15 and TRBJ1-1, with D perhaps matching TRBD1 (5 bases). Trimming removed 5 bases from V and 2 bases from J, with 9 bases in between. The CDR3 runs 13 residues. The germline gives CDR1 LNHNV, CDR2 YYDKDF (reference sequence). The CDR3, as DNA: TGTGCCACCAGCCTCGACAGCAACACTGAAGCTTTCTTT. This encodes CATSLDSNTEAFF.

The CDR3: CASSLPGQGAPEQYF. DNA of the CDR3: TGCGCCAGCAGCCTACCGGGACAGGGGGCCCCCGAGCAGTACTTC. This chain joins TRBV4-1 and TRBJ2-7; 12 nucleotides line up with TRBD1. V gave up 4 bases and J gave up 6 bases; unmatched junction bases: 7. Germline assignment: CDR1 MGHRA and CDR2 YSYEKL. CDR3 length: 15 amino acids.

This chain links TRBV5-4 with TRBJ2-2, with 13 bases matching TRBD2. The germline gives CDR1 SGHNT, CDR2 YYREEE (reference sequence). The CDR3 has 15 residues. After removal of 4 bases from V and 5 bases from J, the junction contained 2 bases not matched to a gene. In nucleotides, the CDR3 is TGTGCCAGCAGCCCACTAGCGGGAGGGACCGGGGAGCTGTTTTTT. It encodes CASSPLAGGTGELFF.

The chain couples TRBV7-6 to TRBJ2-7; unclear D gene. This CDR3 has 15 amino acids. V shed 5 bases and J shed 6 bases, with 20 bases lying between them. Germline V CDR1 and CDR2: SGHVS, FNYEAQ. The DNA of the CDR3 is TGTGCCAGCAGCCCCCGAGTTTCGGGCTCCACCGAGCAGTACTTC. Amino acids: CASSPRVSGSTEQYF. Full variable domain (outside the CDR3, taken from reference TRBV7-6 and TRBJ2-7): GAGVSQSPRYKVTKRGQDVALRCDPISGHVSLYWYRQALGQGPEFLTYFNYEAQQDKSGLPNDRFSAERPEGSISTLTIQRTEQRDSAMYRCASSPRVSGSTEQYFGPGTRLTVT.

This sequence joins TRBV2 and TRBJ2-5, with 12 nucleotides matching TRBD2. The CDR3 has 16 amino acids. With 6 bases clipped from V and 2 bases from J, the junction kept 7 bases outside the gene matches. The V gene's germline CDR1 is SNHLY and CDR2 FYNNEI. The chain's CDR3 is CASSRGTSGPQETQYF. The CDR3 region has the DNA TGTGCCAGCAGCCGGGGGACTAGCGGGCCTCAAGAGACCCAGTACTTC. Complete variable domain (other parts from reference TRBV2 and TRBJ2-5): EPEVTQTPSHQVTQMGQEVILRCVPISNHLYFYWYRQILGQKVEFLVSFYNNEISEKSEIFDDQFSVERPDGSNFTLKIRSTKLEDSAMYFCASSRGTSGPQETQYFGPGTRLLVL.

The chain employs TRBV5-5 and TRBJ1-1, with 7 positions matching TRBD1. Germline loops: CDR1 SGHKS, CDR2 YYEKEE (reference sequence). CDR3 size: 13 residues. With V trimmed by 2 bases and J by 3 bases, 1 base remained unmatched. The chain's CDR3 is CASSFGQDTEAFF. CDR3 bases: TGTGCCAGCAGCTTTGGACAGGACACTGAAGCTTTCTTT.

The chain employs TRBV28 and TRBJ2-2, with 12 bases identical to TRBD2. The germline gives CDR1 MDHEN, CDR2 SYDVKM. Germline trimming cut 2 bases from V and 3 bases from J; bases unmatched to any gene: 13. This CDR3 spans 20 amino acids. Here the CDR3 reads CASSLEYWTSGTGDTGELFF. DNA of the CDR3: TGTGCCAGCAGTTTAGAATATTGGACTAGCGGGACGGGGGACACCGGGGAGCTGTTTTTT.

The V and J genes are TRBV5-1 and TRBJ1-1; D is uncertain. CDR3 length equals 16 residues. V lost 3 bases, J lost 5 bases, and 20 bases lay in between. CDR1 is SGHRS and CDR2 is YFSETQ in the germline V gene. The CDR3 reads CASSSRPGRELTEAFF. CDR3 sequence (DNA): TGCGCCAGCAGCTCCAGGCCGGGGAGGGAACTGACTGAAGCTTTCTTT.